Each of the 30 T cell receptor beta chains below was sequenced from the same sample in a study of T-cell reconstitution after alpha-beta-depleted transplantation in children. This sample's TCRbeta library carried unique molecular identifier barcodes. TCRdb reprocessed the PCR reads via MiXCR and lists one record per CDR3 protein. Among roughly 670,000 distinct CDR3 sequences listed, around 13% were seen once. This specimen consisted of PBMCs, obtained before TCRalphabeta/CD19-depleted stem cell transplant. Source of these receptors: a girl aged 2-10 years with congenital amegakaryocytic thrombocytopenia, due to receive a stem cell transplant.

This clonotype has ten or more counts. The DNA for the CDR3 is TGTGCCAGCAGTTACGGCCGGGACGCGGGAACTAGCACAGATACGCAGTATTTT. Amino acids: CASSYGRDAGTSTDTQYF. This chain joins TRBV6-5 and TRBJ2-3; TRBD2 might be the D (6 bases). V was cut by 2 bases and J by 0 bases, with 18 bases left in between. CDR1 is MNHEY, CDR2 SVGAGI, per germline. This CDR3 is 18 amino acids long.

V and J are TRBV7-3 and TRBJ2-1, with a tentative D call TRBD2 (5 bases). Between the trimmed V and J ends, which lost 5 bases and 8 bases, there was a span of 19 bases. The germline V gene has CDR1 SGHTA and CDR2 FQGTGA. CDR3 size: 15 residues. The CDR3 sequence: CASSQLAQTSDEQFF. CDR3 coding DNA: TGTGCCAGCAGCCAATTAGCGCAAACAAGCGATGAGCAGTTCTTC.

This clonotype was detected ten times or more. V gene TRBV12-3 or TRBV12-4 combines with J gene TRBJ2-7, with a weak D call TRBD2 (5 bases). With 3 bases removed from V and 5 bases from J, the gap between germline ends came to 8 bases. The CDR3 loop spans 12 amino acids. In DNA form, the CDR3 reads TGTGCCAGCAGTTTTTCGGGAAACGAGCAGTACTTC. Translated, it gives CASSFSGNEQYF.

Many counts were recorded for this clonotype. V and J are TRBV19 and TRBJ2-1; D is possibly TRBD1 (6 bases). The CDR3 totals 15 residues. Germline loops: CDR1 LNHDA, CDR2 SQIVND (reference sequence). The V gene lost 6 bases and the J gene lost 2 bases, with 14 bases spanning the gap. The CDR3 is CASRLGGKPYNEQFF. Here the CDR3 DNA reads TGTGCCAGTAGACTAGGGGGAAAGCCCTACAATGAGCAGTTCTTC.

This clonotype showed up just a few times. The chain uses TRBV20-1 and TRBJ2-3; D tentatively fits TRBD1 or TRBD2 (5 bases each). The length of the CDR3 is 14 residues. V was shortened by 6 bases and J by 1 base, with 14 bases between the two germline ends. Germline-derived CDR1 and CDR2 are DFQATT and SNEGSKA (reference sequence). Here the CDR3 reads CSAGTLMGTDTQYF. The CDR3 nucleotides read TGCAGTGCCGGGACCCTGATGGGCACAGATACGCAGTATTTT.

This clonotype was seen more than once but under ten times. The junction and the germline gene differ at one end; a read error may be behind it. V usage is TRBV7-2 and J usage is TRBJ1-2; possibly TRBD1 for D (6 bases). Germline CDR1 reads SGHTA; CDR2 reads FQGNSA. The CDR3 loop spans 11 amino acids. The chain's CDR3 is CASSDETGNRF. The CDR3 DNA is TGTGCCAGCAGCGATGAAACAGGGAACCGATTC. Together with reference TRBV7-2 and TRBJ1-2, the CDR3 gives the full variable domain: GAGVSQSPSNKVTEKGKDVELRCDPISGHTALYWYRQSLGQGLEFLIYFQGNSAPDKSGLPSDRFSAERTGGSVSTLTIQRTQQEDSAVYLCASSDETGNRFGSGTRLTVV.

This chain connects TRBV18 to TRBJ2-7; TRBD2 matches 10 bases. This CDR3 region has 14 residues. The germline CDR1 and CDR2 sequences are KGHSH and LQKENI. J was trimmed by 5 bases and V by 4 bases; bases with no gene match: 5. The CDR3 loop is CASSLSGRAHEQYF. In DNA form, the CDR3 reads TGTGCCAGCTCACTCAGCGGGAGGGCCCACGAGCAGTACTTC.

In this sample, this clonotype turned up a few times. The J gene is TRBJ2-2, the V gene TRBV7-2, with 7 positions matching TRBD1. CDR1 SGHTA and CDR2 FQGNSA come from the germline V gene. V trimming: 5 bases; J trimming: 5 bases; junction bases outside the gene matches: 11. The CDR3 is 16 amino acids. CDR3 in DNA: TGTGCCAGCAGCCCGTGGACAGGAACGTTAACCGGGGAGCTGTTTTTT. It codes for CASSPWTGTLTGELFF.

This clonotype was detected many times. CDR3 in DNA: TGTGCCAGCAGTCCCGTGTTAGGGACAACCTACGAGCAGTACTTC. Residues: CASSPVLGTTYEQYF. The chain couples TRBV28 to TRBJ2-7; D is perhaps TRBD1 (6 bases). The germline CDR1 and CDR2 sequences are MDHEN and SYDVKM. This CDR3 region has 15 residues. The V end was cut by 5 bases, the J end by 2 bases, with 16 bases between.

There are a few counts of this clonotype. This rearrangement joins TRBV19 to TRBJ1-1; D perhaps matches TRBD1 (6 bases). The CDR3 is 15 residues long. In germline, CDR1 is LNHDA, CDR2 SQIVND (reference sequence). The ends were cut back, 3 bases at V and 5 bases at J, with 16 bases in the middle. CDR3 protein: CASSMRTDQGTEAFF. CDR3 in DNA: TGTGCCAGTAGTATGCGGACAGACCAGGGAACTGAAGCTTTCTTT.

This clonotype was observed many times. The rearrangement uses TRBV5-1 and TRBJ2-1, with TRBD1 matching over 7 bases. CDR3 length equals 16 residues. V gave up 7 bases and J gave up 7 bases; unmatched junction bases: 17. Germline values: CDR1 SGHRS, CDR2 YFSETQ. The DNA of the CDR3 is TGCGCCAGCCGACAGGGAATGGGGCAAGGAGGAAATGAGCAGTTCTTC. Its protein is CASRQGMGQGGNEQFF.

This chain uses TRBV28 with TRBJ2-1, with D perhaps TRBD2 (6 bases). This CDR3 region has 13 residues. Trimming pared 3 bases from V and 15 bases from J, leaving 18 bases between. From germline, CDR1 is MDHEN and CDR2 SYDVKM. The CDR3 DNA sequence: TGTGCCAGCAGTTTCCGGGGAGGTAAATCCTCGTTCTTC. Translation gives CASSFRGGKSSFF.

In its sample, this clonotype was seen a few times. This rearrangement joins TRBV5-1 to TRBJ2-1, with D tentatively TRBD1 or TRBD2 (5 bases each). Per germline, CDR1 SGHRS and CDR2 YFSETQ. Trimming took 6 bases from V and 5 from J, leaving 9 bases between them. The CDR3 has 12 residues. In DNA, the CDR3 is TGCGCCAGCATGGGGGATGACAATGAGCAGTTCTTC. Protein product: CASMGDDNEQFF.

This clonotype turned up a few times. This rearrangement joins TRBV5-1 to TRBJ1-2; D is unclear. The CDR3 is made up of 14 amino acids. Between the trimmed V and J ends, which lost 6 bases and 0 bases, there was a span of 12 bases. CDR1 SGHRS and CDR2 YFSETQ come from the germline V gene. The CDR3 is CASTKLGANYGYTF. The CDR3 DNA sequence: TGCGCCAGCACCAAGCTGGGAGCTAACTATGGCTACACCTTC.

This clonotype turned up a few times. This chain uses TRBV19 with TRBJ1-1; no definite D call. V lost 5 bases, J lost 1 base, and 14 bases lay in between. Germline values: CDR1 LNHDA, CDR2 SQIVND (reference sequence). CDR3 length equals 15 residues. CDR3: CASSLNGVPNTEAFF. CDR3 bases: TGTGCCAGTAGTCTAAATGGGGTTCCGAACACTGAAGCTTTCTTT.

This clonotype was seen many times. The CDR3 bases are TGCAGTGCTCAGGGGGTAGGCCCCCAGCCAGATACGCAGTATTTT. This gives the protein CSAQGVGPQPDTQYF. V gene TRBV20-1 combines with J gene TRBJ2-3; 7 bases agree with TRBD1. The CDR3 length is 15 residues. Looked up from germline, CDR1 is DFQATT and CDR2 is SNEGSKA (reference sequence). V shed 5 bases, J shed 4 bases, and the junction held 12 bases outside the gene matches.

In this sample, this clonotype turned up many times. The DNA of the CDR3 is TGCAGTGCAACCAAGCTGAGCTCCTACAATGAGCAGTTCTTC. Its protein is CSATKLSSYNEQFF. This chain joins TRBV20-1 and TRBJ2-1; D gene unclear. The ends were cut back, 6 bases at V and 0 bases at J, with 12 bases in the middle. Germline lookup yields CDR1 DFQATT and CDR2 SNEGSKA (reference sequence). CDR3 length equals 14 residues.

This clonotype has a count of ten or more. The chain carries TRBV27 and TRBJ2-5, with 8 positions matching TRBD1. After removal of 6 bases from V and 4 bases from J, the junction contained 4 bases not matched to a gene. There are 13 residues in the CDR3. Germline-derived CDR1 and CDR2 are MNHEY and SMNVEV (reference sequence). This CDR3 reads CASSLDRGETQYF. DNA of the CDR3: TGTGCCAGCAGCTTAGACAGGGGAGAGACCCAGTACTTC.

There are many counts of this clonotype. The V call is TRBV6-4, the J call TRBJ2-2, with D unresolved. In germline, CDR1 is MRHNA, CDR2 SNTAGT. The V gene lost 0 bases and the J gene lost 0 bases, with 8 bases spanning the gap. The CDR3 covers 16 residues. The CDR3 DNA sequence: TGTGCCAGCAGTGACTCGCCCGGAACGAACACCGGGGAGCTGTTTTTT. This translates into CASSDSPGTNTGELFF.

The rearrangement joins TRBV4-1 to TRBJ1-1, with D perhaps TRBD1 (6 bases). The length of the CDR3 is 15 residues. Germline V gene sequence: CDR1 MGHRA, CDR2 YSYEKL. V lost 1 base to trimming and J lost 4 bases, with 13 bases between them. This chain's CDR3 is CASSQVKGVLTEAFF. CDR3 sequence (DNA): TGCGCCAGCAGCCAAGTAAAGGGGGTCCTCACTGAAGCTTTCTTT.

The sample holds many counts of this clonotype. At one of its ends the junction is not consistent with the germline gene, which may arise from a read error. This chain joins TRBV5-1 and TRBJ2-7, with 10 positions matching TRBD1. Germline assignment: CDR1 SGHRS and CDR2 YFSETQ. The CDR3 extends over 14 amino acids. In DNA, the CDR3 is TGTGCCAGCAGCTTGGGACAGGGGAACTACGAGCAGTACTTC. This translates into CASSLGQGNYEQYF.

In this sample, this clonotype turned up many times. The chain joins TRBV20-1 to TRBJ2-1; weak D call: TRBD1 (6 bases). This CDR3 has 15 amino acids. Trimming left V 6 bases short and J 2 bases short, with 17 bases between. Germline V gives CDR1 DFQATT, CDR2 SNEGSKA (reference sequence). The CDR3 DNA reads as TGCAGTGCACAGCGTGGGGGACAACCCTACAATGAGCAGTTCTTC. Translated: CSAQRGGQPYNEQFF.

This clonotype showed up just a few times. This chain uses TRBV5-1 with TRBJ2-5; D is ambiguous. Between the trimmed V and J ends, which lost 4 bases and 2 bases, there was a span of 15 bases. The germline V gene encodes CDR1 SGHRS and CDR2 YFSETQ. The CDR3 runs 15 residues. CDR3 DNA sequence: TGCGCCAGCAGCCTACCTACCCCACTACAAGAGACCCAGTACTTC. Its protein product is CASSLPTPLQETQYF.

This clonotype was observed many times. V usage is TRBV4-2 and J usage is TRBJ2-1; 12 positions match TRBD2. The trim removed 6 bases at V and 3 bases at J, leaving 12 bases unmatched. CDR3 length equals 18 residues. The V gene's germline CDR1 is LGHNA and CDR2 YNFKEQ. In DNA form, the CDR3 reads TGTGCCAGCAGAGCTGGGACTAGCGGGTCCGACTTCTACAATGAGCAGTTCTTC. This codes for CASRAGTSGSDFYNEQFF.

As for this clonotype: Its ends do not fully match the called genes, so a read error is possible. J is TRBJ2-2 and V is TRBV6-1, with 11 bases fitting TRBD2. Germline loops: CDR1 MNHNS, CDR2 SASEGT. The length of the CDR3 is 17 residues. The CDR3 nucleotides are TGTGCCAGCAGTCCCCAGCTAGCGGGAGGTCCCCCCGGGGTGCTGTTTTTT. This codes for CASSPQLAGGPPGVLFF.

The rearrangement uses TRBV5-1 and TRBJ1-1, with D perhaps TRBD1 (5 bases). The germline gives CDR1 SGHRS, CDR2 YFSETQ. The V gene lost 5 bases and the J gene lost 2 bases, with 13 bases spanning the gap. The length of the CDR3 is 14 residues. The CDR3: CASRRGETNTEAFF. For the CDR3, the DNA is TGCGCCAGCAGAAGAGGGGAAACAAACACTGAAGCTTTCTTT.

This clonotype was recorded at least ten times. The chain carries TRBV4-2 and TRBJ2-1; D unclear. The V end lost 1 base, the J end lost 4 bases, and 8 bases lay between the germline ends. The CDR3 consists of 14 residues. Germline V lookup: CDR1 LGHNA, CDR2 YNFKEQ. CDR3 sequence reads: CASSQVEIYNEQFF. The CDR3 region has the DNA TGTGCCAGCAGCCAAGTGGAGATATACAATGAGCAGTTCTTC.

This clonotype was counted ten times or more. The CDR3 region is CASSGGTSLISTDTQYF. CDR3 nucleotide sequence: TGCGCCAGCAGCGGGGGGACTAGCCTCATTAGCACAGATACGCAGTATTTT. The gene calls are TRBV5-1 and TRBJ2-3; 9 bases are shared with TRBD2. The junction had 9 bases not matched to a gene; V was cut back by 4 bases and J by 0 bases. The CDR3 spans 17 residues. Germline V gives CDR1 SGHRS, CDR2 YFSETQ.

This clonotype has at least ten counts. The chain joins TRBV3-1 to TRBJ2-5; no clear D gene. This CDR3 comprises 12 residues. Germline CDR1 and CDR2: LGHDT and YNNKEL (reference sequence). V was trimmed by 2 bases and J by 4 bases, leaving 5 bases between them. The CDR3 nucleotides read TGTGCCAGCAGCCAAAGCATAGAGACCCAGTACTTC. Translated: CASSQSIETQYF.

A remark on this clonotype: The junction differs from germline at one of its ends, possibly a read error. The CDR3 DNA reads as TGTGCCACCAGCCAAGAATCTTCCCGCGGGGAGCTCCAAGAGACCCAGTACTTC. Residues: CATSQESSRGELQETQYF. V is TRBV3-1 and J is TRBJ2-5; tentative D call: TRBD2 (6 bases). Germline V lookup: CDR1 LGHDT, CDR2 YNNKEL (reference sequence). CDR3 length: 18 residues.